These 27 T cell receptor beta chains were all obtained from the same sample, sequenced in a study of human T cells and chemical hapten exposure. In TCRdb, the RACE reads were re-called with MiXCR into one record per CDR3 protein. This sample yields about 110,000 distinct CDR3 sequences, of which roughly an eighth are seen a single time; 1.6% belongs to the top ten. The time point denotes: pre-sensitization, week 0. Stated treatment: therapeutic diphenylcyclopropenone sensitization with weekly scalp DPC. The sample in question was whole blood, obtained in connection with sensitization to the hapten diphenylcyclopropenone (DPC). These receptors came from a woman between 45 and 65 years old with alopecia areata. Some clones in this sample may be carry-over from other donors' samples.

There are a few counts of this clonotype. V usage is TRBV11-2 and J usage is TRBJ1-2; 7 nucleotides match TRBD1. Germline values: CDR1 SGHAT, CDR2 FQNNGV. Unmatched junction bases numbered 3, after V lost 3 bases and J lost 2 bases. CDR3 length equals 14 residues. In DNA form, the CDR3 reads TGTGCCAGCAGCTTGAGACAGGGAAACTATGGCTACACCTTC. It codes for CASSLRQGNYGYTF.

The chain is built from TRBV20-1 and TRBJ2-7, with 12 bases identical to TRBD2. Germline assignment: CDR1 DFQATT and CDR2 SNEGSKA (reference sequence). The CDR3 is 14 residues long. V trimming: 6 bases; J trimming: 2 bases; junction bases outside the gene matches: 5. For the CDR3, the DNA is TGCAGTGCCTCAACTAGCGGGAGGACCTACGAGCAGTACTTC. Amino acids: CSASTSGRTYEQYF.

This rearrangement joins TRBV28 to TRBJ1-2; no firm D call. The CDR3 sequence is 11 residues long. CDR1 and CDR2 (germline): MDHEN, SYDVKM. The germline V and J ends were trimmed by 5 bases and 8 bases, with 9 bases remaining between them. The CDR3 reads CASSNSLGYTF. For the CDR3, the DNA is TGTGCCAGCAGTAACAGTCTAGGCTACACCTTC.

The rearrangement uses TRBV18 and TRBJ2-5; 7 nucleotides agree with TRBD1. The CDR3 is made up of 14 amino acids. Germline lookup yields CDR1 KGHSH and CDR2 LQKENI. Trimming cost V 5 bases and J 3 bases; bases outside gene matches: 6. This CDR3 reads CASSTYTGEETQYF. The DNA for the CDR3 is TGTGCCAGCTCAACCTACACAGGGGAAGAGACCCAGTACTTC.

This clonotype came up a few times. The rearrangement uses TRBV25-1 and TRBJ2-1; 11 bases agree with TRBD2. The CDR3 is 15 residues long. Germline-derived CDR1 and CDR2 are MGHDK and SYGVNS. V was pared by 4 bases and J by 4 bases, with 3 bases of the junction left unmatched. The CDR3 spells CASSVAGGEYNEQFF. The CDR3 DNA sequence: TGTGCCAGCAGTGTAGCGGGAGGGGAATACAATGAGCAGTTCTTC.

The V call is TRBV12-3 or TRBV12-4, the J call TRBJ2-2, with 7 bases that match TRBD1. The trim removed 5 bases at V and 1 base at J, leaving 16 bases unmatched. This CDR3 has 19 residues. CDR3 sequence reads: CASSNYHRGILMNTGELFF. CDR3 bases: TGTGCCAGCAGTAATTACCACAGGGGAATCTTAATGAACACCGGGGAGCTGTTTTTT.

The chain is built from TRBV12-3 or TRBV12-4 and TRBJ2-3; TRBD1 agrees at 7 bases. The ends lost 5 bases at V and 6 bases at J; junction bases unmatched: 20. This CDR3 spans 18 amino acids. CDR3 amino acids: CASSPRIGTAFAGDTQYF. The CDR3 DNA reads as TGTGCCAGCAGTCCCCGGATCGGGACAGCTTTTGCAGGGGATACGCAGTATTTT.

DNA for the CDR3: TGTGCCAGCAGTTTTGGGACTAGTTCGGCGAATGAGCAGTTCTTC. Residues: CASSFGTSSANEQFF. The chain combines TRBV28 with TRBJ2-1; 8 nucleotides line up with TRBD2. This CDR3 comprises 15 residues. The V and J ends lost 3 bases and 7 bases, in that order; junction bases with no gene match: 8. Germline V gives CDR1 MDHEN, CDR2 SYDVKM.

V gene TRBV20-1 combines with J gene TRBJ2-1; D is tentatively TRBD1 or TRBD2 (5 bases each). Trimming cost V 2 bases and J 6 bases, with 17 bases left between them. Germline V gene sequence: CDR1 DFQATT, CDR2 SNEGSKA (reference sequence). The CDR3 is 15 amino acids. The chain's CDR3 is CSARPRDRAFNEQFF. Written as DNA, the CDR3 is TGCAGTGCTAGACCGAGGGACCGAGCGTTCAATGAGCAGTTCTTC.

This clonotype turned up a few times. The chain combines TRBV20-1 with TRBJ2-1; no firm D call. Trimming shortened V by 0 bases and J by 9 bases, and 9 bases separated the two germline ends. The V gene's germline CDR1 is DFQATT and CDR2 SNEGSKA (reference sequence). The CDR3 runs 12 residues. The CDR3 nucleotides are TGCAGTGCTAGAGACCCCCCGAGTGAGCAGTTCTTC. This codes for CSARDPPSEQFF.

This clonotype was observed a few times. CDR3 sequence: CASSLVGVGNEQFF. CDR3 coding DNA: TGTGCCAGCAGCTTAGTGGGTGTCGGGAATGAGCAGTTCTTC. The genes are TRBV7-2 and TRBJ2-1; D not resolved. Germline CDR1 is SGHTA and CDR2 is FQGNSA. The CDR3 spans 14 residues. The ends were cut back, 1 base at V and 7 bases at J, with 11 bases in the middle.

Ten or more counts support this clonotype. The chain is built from TRBV4-1 and TRBJ1-5, with a tentative D call TRBD1 (6 bases). Trimming took 1 base from V and 7 from J, leaving 14 bases between them. Per germline, CDR1 MGHRA and CDR2 YSYEKL. The CDR3 spans 15 residues. The CDR3 coding sequence is TGCGCCAGCAGCCAAGTAGGGGGATACGGGCAGCCCCAGCATTTT. Amino acid sequence: CASSQVGGYGQPQHF.

The rearrangement joins TRBV28 to TRBJ1-2, with D possibly TRBD1 on 6 matching bases. V was shortened by 6 bases and J by 7 bases, with 12 bases between the two germline ends. The length of the CDR3 is 12 residues. Germline V gene lookup returns CDR1 MDHEN and CDR2 SYDVKM. The CDR3 DNA reads as TGTGCCAGCAGCACAGGGTCGAGTGGCTACACCTTC. As protein: CASSTGSSGYTF.

This clonotype showed up just a few times. The CDR3: CASSLEGVSSTDTQYF. As DNA, the CDR3 is TGTGCCAGCAGCTTAGAGGGGGTTTCTAGCACAGATACGCAGTATTTT. The chain links TRBV7-2 to TRBJ2-3; possible D gene TRBD1, 6 bases. V was trimmed by 1 base and J by 0 bases, leaving 11 bases between them. CDR1 and CDR2 (germline): SGHTA, FQGNSA. CDR3 size: 16 residues.

This clonotype was counted only a few times. Given the absence of the conserved phenylalanine or tryptophan at the CDR3 end, a read error is likely. Because the CDR3's place on the DNA is in doubt, the DNA is left out and the CDR3 is given as listed by TCRdb. The genes are TRBV12-3 or TRBV12-4 and TRBJ2-7; the DNA was not used to check the table's D call, TRBD1. Termini included, the CDR3 measures 12 amino acids. The CDR3 region is CASIYPRLASGL.

With respect to this clonotype: At one end, the junction sequence differs from germline, possibly due to a read error. V gene TRBV10-3 combines with J gene TRBJ2-1; 12 nucleotides line up with TRBD1. This CDR3 has 15 residues. The germline CDR1 and CDR2 sequences are ENHRY and SYGVKD. CDR3 residues: CAFRKGDRGHNEQFF. The CDR3 nucleotides read TGTGCCTTCAGAAAGGGGGACAGGGGGCACAATGAGCAGTTCTTC.

In its sample, this clonotype was seen a few times. The rearrangement links TRBV28 to TRBJ1-1; D is unresolved. Trimming took off 3 bases at V and 1 base at J, with 3 bases between the two ends. Germline V gives CDR1 MDHEN, CDR2 SYDVKM. The CDR3 covers 12 residues. The chain's CDR3 is CASSLENTEAFF. CDR3 nucleotide sequence: TGTGCCAGCAGTTTGGAGAACACTGAAGCTTTCTTT.

The rearrangement uses TRBV27 and TRBJ1-4, with TRBD1 matching over 8 bases. The germline gives CDR1 MNHEY, CDR2 SMNVEV (reference sequence). V shed 1 base, J shed 1 base, and the junction held 8 bases outside the gene matches. This CDR3 region has 18 residues. DNA of the CDR3: TGTGCCAGCAGTTTATACTCTCGACAGGGGAGAACTAATGAAAAACTGTTTTTT. Its translation is CASSLYSRQGRTNEKLFF.

This clonotype was observed a handful of times. CDR3 nucleotide sequence: TGTGCCAGCAGCAGCTATGGGACCGAGCAGTTCTTC. Protein product: CASSSYGTEQFF. V gene TRBV6-4 combines with J gene TRBJ2-1, with D perhaps assigned TRBD1 or TRBD2 (5 bases each). Germline V gene lookup returns CDR1 MRHNA and CDR2 SNTAGT. Deletions cut 6 bases from V and 10 bases from J, with 13 bases between. This CDR3 is built from 12 residues.

This clonotype was detected only a few times. The chain uses TRBV6-6 and TRBJ1-5; 7 positions match TRBD1. CDR1 is MNHNY, CDR2 SVGAGI, per germline (reference sequence). This CDR3 has 13 amino acids. V lost 7 bases, J lost 2 bases, and 2 bases stayed unmatched. The CDR3, as DNA: TGTGCCAGCAATGGACAGGGCAATCAGCCCCAGCATTTT. It yields the protein CASNGQGNQPQHF.

The rearrangement uses TRBV11-2 and TRBJ1-4; D unresolved. This CDR3 region has 12 residues. The V end was cut by 3 bases, the J end by 8 bases, with 7 bases between. Germline V gene sequence: CDR1 SGHAT, CDR2 FQNNGV. The CDR3, as DNA: TGTGCCAGCAGCTTGGAGCGGGAAAAACTGTTTTTT. Its protein product is CASSLEREKLFF.

This clonotype was seen a few times. The V call is TRBV11-2, the J call TRBJ2-5; 7 bases are a match to TRBD1. Germline V gives CDR1 SGHAT, CDR2 FQNNGV. The CDR3 runs to 14 residues. J was trimmed by 1 base and V by 8 bases; bases with no gene match: 7. Here the CDR3 reads CASGNNRGQETQYF. CDR3 coding DNA: TGTGCCAGCGGAAACAACAGGGGCCAAGAGACCCAGTACTTC.

Ten or more counts support this clonotype. The V and J genes are TRBV28 and TRBJ1-1; D remains unclear. Per germline, CDR1 MDHEN and CDR2 SYDVKM. CDR3 length equals 15 residues. V gave up 6 bases and J gave up 2 bases, with 16 bases separating them. The CDR3 DNA sequence: TGTGCCAGCAGCCCGCCCCGGGAACAAAACACTGAAGCTTTCTTT. This gives the protein CASSPPREQNTEAFF.

This clonotype was counted many times. This chain connects TRBV12-3 or TRBV12-4 to TRBJ2-5, with 7 nucleotides matching TRBD2. The CDR3 extends over 14 amino acids. Trimming took 0 bases from V and 4 from J; bases not matched to a gene: 2. The CDR3 region is CASSLAGGPETQYF. As DNA, the CDR3 is TGTGCCAGCAGTTTAGCGGGAGGGCCAGAGACCCAGTACTTC.

The chain couples TRBV28 to TRBJ1-6; no reliable D call. CDR3 size: 11 residues. CDR1 and CDR2 from the germline V gene are MDHEN and SYDVKM. Trimming removed 6 bases from V and 8 bases from J, with 5 bases in between. The CDR3 region is CASRRDSPLHF. CDR3 coding DNA: TGTGCCAGCAGGAGGGATTCACCCCTCCACTTT.

This clonotype occurred a few times. This chain joins TRBV20-1 and TRBJ2-7; TRBD1 matches 7 bases. The V gene's germline CDR1 is DFQATT and CDR2 SNEGSKA (reference sequence). This CDR3 contains 16 residues. Germline trimming cut 3 bases from V and 1 base from J; bases unmatched to any gene: 12. The CDR3 loop is CSASGPGQQISYEQYF. As DNA, the CDR3 is TGCAGTGCTAGTGGTCCGGGACAGCAGATATCCTACGAGCAGTACTTC.

This clonotype was counted a few times. The chain links TRBV6-5 to TRBJ2-7; TRBD1 matches at 7 bases. The CDR3 runs 13 residues. Per germline, CDR1 MNHEY and CDR2 SVGAGI. The V segment lost 11 bases and the J segment 3 bases; nucleotides outside the gene matches: 10. CDR3 DNA sequence: TGTGCCGTGAAGGGACAGTTCGTCTACGAGCAGTACTTC. This gives the protein CAVKGQFVYEQYF.